These 17 T cell receptor beta chains were sequenced from one sample in a study of cytomegalovirus exposure and HLA in healthy donors (dated by TCRdb to the late 2010s). Libraries were made using the immunoSEQ multiplex PCR assay. TCRdb obtained this table from immuneACCESS and retained in-frame rearrangements with V and J assigned. These tables miss some clones; where compared with another copy, unresolved V genes account for less than half of the shortfall, and the remainder is unexplained. Across this sample there are 200,000 or so clones, with approximately 90% seen only once. The ten largest clones take up approximately 1% of the sample. The source material was PBMCs. The origin of the receptors is a woman between 18 and 29 years old in good health and CMV-seronegative.

The chain employs TRBV6-5 and TRBJ2-7; maybe TRBD1 (6 bases). CDR3 size: 15 residues. Trimming took off 3 bases at V and 1 base at J, with 13 bases between the two ends. Germline CDR1 MNHEY, CDR2 SVGAGI. CDR3 amino acids: CASSYPAGESYEQYF. The DNA for the CDR3 is TGTGCCAGCAGTTATCCGGCAGGGGAATCCTACGAGCAGTACTTC.

The chain is built from TRBV28 and TRBJ2-7, with D unresolved. CDR3 length: 10 amino acids. V lost 5 bases to trimming and J lost 6 bases, with 5 bases between them. CDR1 and CDR2 (germline): MDHEN, SYDVKM. This CDR3 is CASSHGEQYF. The CDR3 DNA follows: TGTGCCAGCAGTCACGGCGAGCAGTACTTC. The full variable domain, completed using reference TRBV28 and TRBJ2-7, is DVKVTQSSRYLVKRTGEKVFLECVQDMDHENMFWYRQDPGLGLRLIYFSYDVKMKEKGDIPEGYSVSREKKERFSLILESASTNQTSMYLCASSHGEQYFGPGTRLTVT.

This clone was counted once. The chain links TRBV14 to TRBJ2-5; D unresolved. The CDR3 covers 11 residues. Germline assignment: CDR1 SGHDN and CDR2 FVKESK. Trimming stripped 5 bases from V and 9 bases from J, with 10 bases between. CDR3 residues: CASSETVSQYF. The CDR3 nucleotides are TGTGCCAGCAGCGAGACTGTGTCCCAGTACTTC.

This rearrangement joins TRBV5-6 to TRBJ2-7, with D possibly matching TRBD1 (5 bases). This CDR3 comprises 15 residues. V was cut by 0 bases and J by 1 base, with 11 bases left in between. Per the germline V gene, CDR1 is SGHDT and CDR2 is YYEEEE. The CDR3 DNA follows: TGTGCCAGCAGCTTGGTCGGCAGGGATTCCTACGAGCAGTACTTC. Translation: CASSLVGRDSYEQYF. The whole variable domain, remainder taken from reference TRBV5-6 and TRBJ2-7, is DAGVTQSPTHLIKTRGQQVTLRCSPKSGHDTVSWYQQALGQGPQFIFQYYEEEERQRGNFPDRFSGHQFPNYSSELNVNALLLGDSALYLCASSLVGRDSYEQYFGPGTRLTVT.

This sequence joins TRBV19 and TRBJ2-1; D possibly corresponds to TRBD1 (5 bases). CDR1 and CDR2 from the germline V gene are LNHDA and SQIVND (reference sequence). The CDR3 is 10 residues long. The ends were cut back, 7 bases at V and 13 bases at J, with 11 bases in the middle. CDR3: CASMKQVQFF. The CDR3 DNA reads as TGTGCCAGTATGAAACAGGTACAGTTCTTC.

In DNA, the CDR3 is TGTGCCAGCAGCCTAAAGAAGGGGGTTCCCTACGGAAATCAGCCCCAGCATTTT. Protein: CASSLKKGVPYGNQPQHF. V is TRBV28 and J is TRBJ1-5; perhaps TRBD1 as D (6 bases). Per the germline V gene, CDR1 is MDHEN and CDR2 is SYDVKM. Trimming cost V 6 bases and J 4 bases, with 25 bases left between them. This CDR3 is built from 18 residues.

V usage is TRBV28 and J usage is TRBJ2-3, with 7 bases identical to TRBD1. The germline V gene has CDR1 MDHEN and CDR2 SYDVKM. CDR3 length: 15 residues. After removal of 6 bases from V and 1 base from J, the junction contained 7 bases not matched to a gene. This chain's CDR3 is CASSYTGARTDTQYF. The CDR3 nucleotides are TGTGCCAGCAGCTATACAGGGGCCCGCACAGATACGCAGTATTTT.

The chain recombines TRBV28 with TRBJ2-3; D possibly corresponds to TRBD2 (6 bases). Germline V CDR1 and CDR2: MDHEN, SYDVKM. The CDR3 runs 13 residues. The V end lost 7 bases, the J end lost 4 bases, and 12 bases lay between the germline ends. CDR3 sequence: CASNPPGADTQYF. Written as DNA, the CDR3 is TGTGCCAGCAATCCCCCGGGGGCAGATACGCAGTATTTT. Variable domain in full (rest from reference TRBV28 and TRBJ2-3): DVKVTQSSRYLVKRTGEKVFLECVQDMDHENMFWYRQDPGLGLRLIYFSYDVKMKEKGDIPEGYSVSREKKERFSLILESASTNQTSMYLCASNPPGADTQYFGPGTRLTVL.

This clone came up once. CDR3 residues: CASSQGRNEQFF. CDR3 coding DNA: TGCGCCAGCAGCCAAGGGAGAAATGAGCAGTTCTTC. The rearrangement links TRBV4-1 to TRBJ2-1; D unresolved. Trimming removed 1 base at V and 7 bases at J, with 5 bases between. The CDR3 length is 12 residues. Germline V gene lookup returns CDR1 MGHRA and CDR2 YSYEKL.

This sequence joins TRBV28 and TRBJ1-1; the D is unclear. CDR1 is MDHEN, CDR2 SYDVKM, per germline. V lost 5 bases and J 4 bases, leaving 17 bases between the germline ends. CDR3 length equals 15 residues. The CDR3 loop is CASSPTGVPSTEAFF. The CDR3 nucleotides are TGTGCCAGCAGTCCTACCGGGGTCCCGAGCACTGAAGCTTTCTTT. The entire variable domain, with the rest obtained from reference TRBV28 and TRBJ1-1, is as follows: DVKVTQSSRYLVKRTGEKVFLECVQDMDHENMFWYRQDPGLGLRLIYFSYDVKMKEKGDIPEGYSVSREKKERFSLILESASTNQTSMYLCASSPTGVPSTEAFFGQGTRLTVV.

The J gene is TRBJ2-7, the V gene TRBV28; 8 nucleotides align to TRBD1. V lost 2 bases to trimming and J lost 1 base; unmatched junction nucleotides: 7. This CDR3 is built from 16 residues. Looked up from germline, CDR1 is MDHEN and CDR2 is SYDVKM. The CDR3 nucleotides read TGTGCCAGCAGTTTAAACGGACAGGGATTTTCCTACGAGCAGTACTTC. This sequence encodes CASSLNGQGFSYEQYF.

The V gene is TRBV10-3, the J gene TRBJ1-2, with unresolved D. Germline V gene data show CDR1 as ENHRY and CDR2 as SYGVKD. V lost 5 bases to trimming and J lost 7 bases, with 14 bases between them. The CDR3 totals 13 residues. The CDR3 DNA sequence: TGTGCCATCAGTAGCCAAGAAACGGGTGGCTACACCTTC. Its protein product is CAISSQETGGYTF.

The chain couples TRBV7-2 to TRBJ2-6; no reliable D call. V was clipped by 2 bases and J by 0 bases, with 11 bases between them. CDR3 length equals 17 residues. CDR1 SGHTA and CDR2 FQGNSA come from the germline V gene. The CDR3 coding sequence is TGTGCCAGCAGCTTATCCGCGGCCAACTCTGGGGCCAACGTCCTGACTTTC. The encoded protein is CASSLSAANSGANVLTF.

The table lists this clone with a count of one. The chain employs TRBV12-5 and TRBJ1-2; a weak D match, TRBD1 (5 bases). V was pared by 1 base and J by 2 bases, with 11 bases between. The CDR3 sequence is 15 residues long. The germline V gene encodes CDR1 LGHNT and CDR2 FRNRAP. The CDR3 is CASGLASGLNYGYTF. The DNA of the CDR3 is TGTGCTAGTGGTTTGGCCTCGGGACTAAACTATGGCTACACCTTC.

This clone was observed once. The chain employs TRBV7-9 and TRBJ2-7, with 8 bases fitting TRBD1. Germline trimming cut 4 bases from V and 5 bases from J; bases unmatched to any gene: 10. The CDR3 loop spans 15 amino acids. From germline, CDR1 is SEHNR and CDR2 FQNEAQ (reference sequence). The CDR3 sequence is CASSSPRTGRDEQYF. Here the CDR3 DNA reads TGTGCCAGCAGCTCACCTAGGACAGGGCGAGACGAGCAGTACTTC.

The gene calls are TRBV5-5 and TRBJ2-7, with TRBD1 matching over 9 bases. The CDR3 loop spans 15 amino acids. Per germline, CDR1 SGHKS and CDR2 YYEKEE (reference sequence). V trimming: 0 bases; J trimming: 3 bases; junction bases outside the gene matches: 4. CDR3 amino acids: CASSLGQGVGYEQYF. CDR3 DNA sequence: TGTGCCAGCAGCTTGGGACAGGGGGTAGGCTACGAGCAGTACTTC.

The gene calls are TRBV9 and TRBJ2-7; no firm D call. From germline, CDR1 is SGDLS and CDR2 YYNGEE. V gave up 4 bases and J gave up 4 bases, with 12 bases separating them. The CDR3 consists of 13 residues. The CDR3 nucleotides read TGTGCCAGCAGCCCCCGGGTGGGTTACGAGCAGTACTTC. It specifies CASSPRVGYEQYF.